This T cell receptor beta chain originates from a study of cytomegalovirus exposure and HLA in healthy donors. Background on the study: A preliminary data release comprised roughly 80 million unique TCRs obtained from HLA-typed donors.

Whole-study findings and limits: A further, later analysis showed that HLA-associated TCR beta chains (compared with equally common others) were more clonally expanded.

The CDR3 loop spans 14 amino acids. CDR1 and CDR2 from the germline V gene are MNHEY and SMNVEV (reference sequence). Trimming removed 3 bases at V and 6 bases at J, with 14 bases between. Primers for the PCR totalled 60 Vbeta and 13 Jbeta. Per the original data handling: Per a later analysis, the number of unique TCR beta chains was around 80 million, of which around 9.9 million were shared. Profiled with immunoSEQ multiplex PCR; TCRdb holds only in-frame clones, not every one. Clone size and the V and J calls come from that table; the DNA yielded D and trimming. The sample has roughly 220,000 clones, 82% seen once. Concerning this clone itself: No antigen is known for it.

Specimen: PBMCs. The V call is TRBV27, the J call TRBJ1-1; D gene ambiguous. The origin of this receptor is a woman aged 40 to 55 in good health and CMV-seronegative. CDR3 loop: CASSFTVISPEAFF. In nucleotides, the CDR3 is TGTGCCAGCAGTTTTACAGTGATCTCCCCTGAAGCTTTCTTT.